This TCR beta chain stems from a study of cytomegalovirus exposure and HLA in healthy donors. Study background: As an earlier analysis found, about 200 million T cells yielded approximately 110 million unique TCR beta sequences.

A note on this clone: One junction end does not reproduce the germline sequence, and a read error may be involved.

Looked up from germline, CDR1 is SGHTS and CDR2 is YDEGEE. This CDR3 spans 13 amino acids. With 60 Vbeta and 13 Jbeta primers, the PCR was carried out. The authors' processing: It was a later analysis that counted about 80 million unique TCR beta chains, of which approximately 9.9 million were shared. Using immunoSEQ multiplex PCR, the repertoire was profiled, and TCRdb retains in-frame clones only, with some absent. The V and J calls and clone size were taken over from that table, and D and trimming were inferred from the DNA. The sample records under 200,000 clones, about 81% being singletons. The sequence was collected from a woman under 30 in good health and CMV-seronegative. The rearrangement uses TRBV5-8 and TRBJ2-3, with D unresolved. Sequenced input: PBMCs. The CDR3, as DNA: TGTGCTAGCAGCTTGGCTATATCAGATACGCAGTATTTT. Protein sequence: CASSLAISDTQYF.